A single sample is the source of the 5 T cell receptor beta chains below, sequenced in a study of T cell responses to AZD1222 COVID-19 vaccine. TCRdb's table, derived via immunoSEQ multiplex PCR, lists solely in-frame clones and lacks some. Among roughly 150,000 clones listed, 90% were seen once. The sample was peripheral blood, taken on day 0 of AZD1222 vaccination. These receptors all come from an adult in good health.

This chain links TRBV15 with TRBJ2-7, with D possibly matching TRBD2 (5 bases). This CDR3 region has 14 residues. Trimming removed 3 bases from V and 6 bases from J, with 15 bases in between. Germline V gives CDR1 LNHNV, CDR2 YYDKDF (reference sequence). CDR3 residues: CATSSSGLYGEQYF. The CDR3 nucleotides read TGTGCCACCAGCAGCAGCGGACTGTATGGCGAGCAGTACTTC.

The chain joins TRBV28 to TRBJ2-1, with D perhaps matching TRBD2 (5 bases). The germline V gene has CDR1 MDHEN and CDR2 SYDVKM. CDR3 length: 11 residues. V lost 3 bases and J lost 10, with 7 bases in between. The CDR3 coding sequence is TGTGCCAGCAGTTTTCGACTAGAGCAGTTCTTC. Protein product: CASSFRLEQFF.

The rearrangement joins TRBV5-1 to TRBJ2-7; no firm D call. The CDR3 has 16 residues. Trimming cost V 2 bases and J 0 bases, with 15 bases left between them. Germline CDR1 and CDR2: SGHRS and YFSETQ. CDR3 sequence (DNA): TGCGCCAGCAGCTTCCCCCGTGGAGCGCTCTCCTACGAGCAGTACTTC. Translation gives CASSFPRGALSYEQYF.

This clone has a single count. The chain is built from TRBV19 and TRBJ2-2, with 13 nucleotides matching TRBD2. Germline-derived CDR1 and CDR2 are LNHDA and SQIVND (reference sequence). Losses at the gene ends were 1 base for V and 5 bases for J; bases not matched to a gene: 7. The CDR3 spans 18 residues. The DNA for the CDR3 is TGTGCCAGTAGTATAGGGACTAGCGGGAGTTTATGGACCGGGGAGCTGTTTTTT. The encoded protein is CASSIGTSGSLWTGELFF.

V is TRBV27 and J is TRBJ2-2; TRBD1 is a possible D gene (7 bases). The CDR3 is made up of 17 amino acids. Germline V gene lookup returns CDR1 MNHEY and CDR2 SMNVEV (reference sequence). The V end was cut by 6 bases, the J end by 5 bases, with 22 bases between. The CDR3 reads CASRLRNRGGETGELFF. CDR3 DNA: TGTGCCAGCAGGCTAAGGAACAGGGGAGGCGAGACCGGGGAGCTGTTTTTT.